The present entry profiles one TCR beta chain with its context. The data derive from a study of cytomegalovirus exposure and HLA in healthy donors. Germline CDR1 reads SGHNT; CDR2 reads YYREEE (reference sequence). V lost 4 bases to trimming and J lost 5 bases; unmatched junction nucleotides: 9. The length of the CDR3 is 15 residues. PCR employed 60 Vbeta and 13 Jbeta primers. Measured with immunoSEQ multiplex PCR; TCRdb has only the in-frame clones, and not every one. Among 85,000 to 120,000 clones listed, 65% to 80% were seen once. The TCR was taken from a man aged 55-75 years in good health and CMV-seronegative. Sequenced: PBMCs. J is TRBJ1-1 and V is TRBV5-4, with 9 bases matching TRBD1. CDR3 sequence (DNA): TGTGCCAGCAGCCATCCGGGACAGGGAGGGACTGAAGCTTTCTTT. This codes for CASSHPGQGGTEAFF.